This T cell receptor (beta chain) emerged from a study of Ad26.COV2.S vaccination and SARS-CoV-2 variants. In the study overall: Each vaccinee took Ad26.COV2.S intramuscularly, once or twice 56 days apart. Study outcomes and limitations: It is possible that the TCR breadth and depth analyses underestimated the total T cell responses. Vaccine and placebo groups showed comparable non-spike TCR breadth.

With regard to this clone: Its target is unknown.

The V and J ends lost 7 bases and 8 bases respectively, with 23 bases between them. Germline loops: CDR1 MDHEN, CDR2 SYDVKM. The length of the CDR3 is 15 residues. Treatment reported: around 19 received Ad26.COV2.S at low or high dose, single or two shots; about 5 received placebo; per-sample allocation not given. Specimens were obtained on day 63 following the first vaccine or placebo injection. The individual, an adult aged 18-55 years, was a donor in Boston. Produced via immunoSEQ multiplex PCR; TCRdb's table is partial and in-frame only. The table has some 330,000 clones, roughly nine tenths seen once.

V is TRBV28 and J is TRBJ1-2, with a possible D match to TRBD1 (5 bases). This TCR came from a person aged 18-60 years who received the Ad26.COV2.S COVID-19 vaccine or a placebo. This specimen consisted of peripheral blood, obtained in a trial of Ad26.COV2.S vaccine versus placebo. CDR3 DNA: TGTGCCAGCAATTCGGGGGACCCCCGGTTTGGGGGCTACACCTTC. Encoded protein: CASNSGDPRFGGYTF.